This T cell receptor beta chain was captured by sequencing in a study of CD8 T cells in Susac syndrome (dated by TCRdb to about 2019). In the study overall: The study used repertoire sequencing to test whether antigen drove CD8+ T cell activation and differentiation in Susac syndrome. Points the paper makes about the study in general: The TCR sequencing and HLA analysis was acknowledged to have included a relatively small number of individuals.

High-throughput TCR beta sequencing profiled peripheral blood CD8+ and CD4+ T cells from healthy donors, Susac syndrome patients and multiple sclerosis patients. Healthy donors were age- and sex-matched controls. Bulk CD8+ and CD4+ T cells were purified magnetically by negative isolation, whereas CD8+ TEMRA cells were enriched by FACS. Blood was drawn into EDTA tubes, processed within 24 hours, and PBMCs were isolated by density gradient centrifugation. PBMCs destined for TCR sequencing were cryopreserved in liquid nitrogen and later thawed in a 37 °C water bath. The sorted or isolated CD4+, CD8+ and CD8+ TEMRA cells had a purity of 90% or higher. A note on this clonotype: Its antigen is currently not known. No much larger clonotype is one base removed from it; base qualities were not supplied.

RNA was extracted using the RNeasy kit, and roughly 0.45 to 1 microgram was reverse transcribed with random hexamers. The immunoSEQ multiplex PCR assay, covering 54 Vbeta and 13 Jbeta segments, was used to amplify TCR beta CDR3 regions. Bias from PCR amplification was corrected by using a synthetic template baseline for primer optimization and for computational correction. In the paper's pipeline: Reads were annotated to V, D and J genes per IMGT and analyzed with immunoSEQ Analyzer, keeping only productive sequences. To calculate clonality, Shannon entropy was normalized by log2 of the number of productive unique sequences and then subtracted from one. Public and private clones were assessed among the 100 most prevalent clones of each patient and control. Clones were defined as Susac-specific when absent from the healthy and MS cohorts, from 1052 published viral clones and from other ImmuneACCESS disease sequences. TCRdb reprocessed the public reads (quality trimming at Q25 with fastp, clone calling with MiXCR) and kept in-frame beta chains. A single entry per CDR3 protein holds the most common genes and DNA from its merged rows. TCRdb's processing, not the authors', yielded these V and J calls. Counted in this sample were 150,000 to 200,000 distinct CDR3 sequences; about 94% of them appeared once. The top ten clonotypes cover around 0.13% of the sample.

V drops 1 base and J drops 5 bases, leaving 23 bases in between. Reading from cysteine to phenylalanine, the CDR3 counts 18 amino acids. Only CDR3 DNA is held: 54 bases, read in frame from base 1. Per the germline V gene, SGDLS is the CDR1 and YYNGEE is the CDR2. The rearrangement joined TRBV9 to TRBJ2-3; the D gene identity is not certain. Specimen: CD4+ T cells from PBMCs. The receptor comes from a human donor in good health. The DNA sequence follows: TGTGCCAGCAGCGTATCCATTTCGAAAGCCGGCCCTCGAGATACGCAGTATTTT. This gives the protein CASSVSISKAGPRDTQYF.